This T cell receptor (beta chain) comes out of a study of shared clonotypes between healthy human individuals. Study in general: CD4 naive and memory got three plates each, CD8 naive two, CD8 memory one.

The repertoire was sequenced with immunoSEQ multiplex PCR; TCRdb's copy has only in-frame clones and lacks some. This table holds 2 million to 2.5 million clones, over 90% found once. Concerning this clone itself: The antigen remains unidentified.

Overall study results and limits: Donors were few, which limited the genetic and exposure-history diversity represented. Large sequencing depth failed to make sorted-subset sequencing complete, rarefaction showed. With several donors compared, 4% to 5.5% of naive CD4 clonotypes were shared.

This CDR3 contains 13 residues. V was pared by 11 bases and J by 0 bases, with 13 bases between. The germline CDR1 and CDR2 sequences are SEHNR and FQNEAQ (reference sequence). This sequence joins TRBV7-9 and TRBJ2-5, with D maybe TRBD2 (5 bases). The source is a man between 18 and 35 years old in good health. Some clones in this sample may be carry-over from other donors' samples. Sample: naive CD4+ T cells from PBMCs. Specified subset: CD45RA+ positively selected. Here the CDR3 reads CAGRGGDQETQYF. CDR3 nucleotide sequence: TGTGCCGGTCGAGGAGGCGACCAAGAGACCCAGTACTTC. The complete variable domain, with remaining parts taken from reference TRBV7-9 and TRBJ2-5, reads DTGVSQNPRHKITKRGQNVTFRCDPISEHNRLYWYRQTLGQGPEFLTYFQNEAQLEKSRLLSDRFSAERPKGSFSTLEIQRTEQGDSAMYLCAGRGGDQETQYFGPGTRLLVL.